Below are 27 T cell receptor beta chains sequenced from a single sample in a study of blood T cells in healthy people across ages. It was with a sample-barcoded 5' primer and a J-beta primer mix that a second PCR of roughly 7 to 11 cycles was run. Via MiXCR, TCRdb re-called the 5' RACE reads, giving one row per CDR3 protein. The sample has some 1 million distinct CDR3 sequences; under 55% are singletons. The specimen was blood. Receptors originate from a woman in her fifties or sixties in good health.

The gene calls are TRBV3-1 and TRBJ2-5; no clear D. The CDR3 is made up of 14 amino acids. Germline V gene sequence: CDR1 LGHDT, CDR2 YNNKEL (reference sequence). V was clipped by 7 bases and J by 5 bases, with 17 bases between them. Here the CDR3 reads CASTPYLDGETQYF. DNA of the CDR3: TGTGCCAGCACCCCCTACCTTGACGGGGAGACCCAGTACTTC.

This clonotype was picked up a small number of times. V gene TRBV10-3 combines with J gene TRBJ2-7; TRBD1 matches at 10 bases. CDR1 ENHRY and CDR2 SYGVKD come from the germline V gene. CDR3 length: 16 amino acids. The V gene end was trimmed by 5 bases and the J gene end by 6 bases; junction bases not matched to a gene: 13. The CDR3, as DNA: TGTGCCATCAGTAAAAACACCGGGACAGGGGTTGGCGAGCAGTACTTC. It codes for CAISKNTGTGVGEQYF.

In this sample, this clonotype turned up a few times. This sequence joins TRBV27 and TRBJ2-7; the D gene is possibly TRBD2 (6 bases). The length of the CDR3 is 13 residues. Germline loops: CDR1 MNHEY, CDR2 SMNVEV (reference sequence). Trimming pared 7 bases from V and 4 bases from J, leaving 14 bases between. DNA of the CDR3: TGTGCCAGCAACCCCGCCCGGGGGTACGAGCAGTACTTC. Translating it yields CASNPARGYEQYF.

CDR3 sequence (DNA): TGCAGCGTAGATACCGGACAGGGGGCTGTCGACTATGGCTACACCTTC. Its translation: CSVDTGQGAVDYGYTF. The rearrangement joins TRBV29-1 to TRBJ1-2; 11 bases agree with TRBD1. Germline V gives CDR1 SQVTM, CDR2 ANQGSEA. V lost 6 bases, J lost 3 bases, and 12 bases stayed unmatched. The CDR3 has 16 amino acids.

The chain is built from TRBV3-1 and TRBJ2-7; D is possibly TRBD2 (6 bases). The CDR3 runs to 12 residues. Germline CDR1 is LGHDT and CDR2 is YNNKEL (reference sequence). The ends were cut back, 4 bases at V and 6 bases at J, with 10 bases in the middle. CDR3 in amino acids: CASSPGLCEQYF. The CDR3 nucleotides are TGTGCCAGCAGCCCGGGACTTTGCGAGCAGTACTTC.

J is TRBJ2-7 and V is TRBV27, with D perhaps matching TRBD1 (6 bases). The CDR3 loop spans 16 amino acids. Looked up from germline, CDR1 is MNHEY and CDR2 is SMNVEV (reference sequence). The ends were cut back, 3 bases at V and 0 bases at J, with 15 bases in the middle. CDR3 residues: CASSFLDRRSSYEQYF. The CDR3 DNA reads as TGTGCCAGCAGTTTCCTCGACAGGAGGAGCTCCTACGAGCAGTACTTC.

The V and J genes are TRBV20-1 and TRBJ1-5, with unresolved D. The germline V gene has CDR1 DFQATT and CDR2 SNEGSKA (reference sequence). V was cut by 5 bases and J by 2 bases, with 10 bases left in between. The CDR3 covers 13 residues. DNA for the CDR3: TGCAGTGCTGCTCCAGGAGGCAATCAGCCCCAGCATTTT. It yields the protein CSAAPGGNQPQHF.

There are a few counts of this clonotype. The chain uses TRBV3-1 and TRBJ1-2; TRBD1 matches 9 bases. There are 16 residues in the CDR3. V was clipped by 0 bases and J by 7 bases; unmatched bases: 9. Germline CDR1 reads LGHDT; CDR2 reads YNNKEL (reference sequence). CDR3 DNA: TGTGCCAGCAGCCAAGATCTCGGGACAGGGACGACTGGCTACACCTTC. Translated, it gives CASSQDLGTGTTGYTF.

This clonotype was counted only a few times. V gene TRBV6-2 or TRBV6-3 combines with J gene TRBJ2-3; no reliable D call. Germline-derived CDR1 and CDR2 are MNHEY and SVGEGT. The germline V and J ends were trimmed by 2 bases and 4 bases, with 10 bases remaining between them. The CDR3 has 14 residues. The CDR3 bases are TGTGCCAGCAGTTACGATCCTAGGTCAGATACGCAGTATTTT. Its protein is CASSYDPRSDTQYF.

The V gene is TRBV6-5, the J gene TRBJ1-5; D perhaps matches TRBD1 (6 bases). Germline CDR1 is MNHEY and CDR2 is SVGAGI. CDR3 length equals 13 residues. With 6 bases removed from V and 3 bases from J, the gap between germline ends came to 9 bases. The CDR3 region is CASRGGSNQPQHF. The DNA of the CDR3 is TGTGCCAGCAGAGGGGGGTCCAATCAGCCCCAGCATTTT.

The chain carries TRBV20-1 and TRBJ2-7; 8 bases fit TRBD2. The CDR3 consists of 16 residues. Per germline, CDR1 DFQATT and CDR2 SNEGSKA (reference sequence). V lost 3 bases to trimming and J lost 0 bases; unmatched junction nucleotides: 10. Here the CDR3 reads CSASPLERESSYEQYF. In DNA form, the CDR3 reads TGCAGTGCTAGCCCCTTGGAGCGGGAGAGCTCCTACGAGCAGTACTTC.

The chain couples TRBV12-3 or TRBV12-4 to TRBJ2-5, with 9 bases aligning to TRBD2. The CDR3 length is 16 residues. V was pared by 9 bases and J by 5 bases, with 16 bases of the junction left unmatched. The CDR3, as DNA: TGTGCCAGTCAGTTGTTGGGGGCGGGAGGGCTGGAGACCCAGTACTTC. Its protein product is CASQLLGAGGLETQYF.

The genes are TRBV20-1 and TRBJ2-5, with TRBD2 matching over 8 bases. With V trimmed by 5 bases and J by 5 bases, 13 bases remained unmatched. CDR1 and CDR2 (germline): DFQATT, SNEGSKA (reference sequence). This CDR3 is built from 15 residues. This CDR3 reads CSAGEGGGRSETQYF. CDR3 bases: TGCAGTGCTGGGGAGGGCGGCGGGAGGTCGGAGACCCAGTACTTC.

Of note for this clonotype: A read error may account for a junction end that differs from germline. The V and J genes are TRBV20-1 and TRBJ2-1; the D gene is possibly TRBD2 (6 bases). CDR3 length equals 15 residues. Germline CDR1 is DFQATT and CDR2 is SNEGSKA (reference sequence). The CDR3, as DNA: TGCGGTGCTAGAGATCCGTGGCGGGACTACAATGAGCAGTTCTTC. As protein: CGARDPWRDYNEQFF.

The table lists this clonotype with a few counts. V gene TRBV20-1 combines with J gene TRBJ2-1; TRBD2 matches 11 bases. Germline CDR1 reads DFQATT; CDR2 reads SNEGSKA (reference sequence). With 3 bases clipped from V and 7 bases from J, the junction kept 5 bases outside the gene matches. This CDR3 contains 14 residues. The CDR3 reads CSASDLAGGNEQFF. CDR3 coding DNA: TGCAGTGCTAGCGACCTAGCGGGGGGTAATGAGCAGTTCTTC.

This clonotype was observed a few times. The rearrangement links TRBV13 to TRBJ2-7; D call uncertain. Germline CDR1 reads PRHDT; CDR2 reads FYEKMQ (reference sequence). Trimming left V 5 bases short and J 2 bases short, with 10 bases between. The CDR3 runs 13 residues. DNA for the CDR3: TGTGCCAGCAGCGCAAGAGAAGCCTACGAGCAGTACTTC. Protein product: CASSAREAYEQYF.

This clonotype was counted a few times. This rearrangement joins TRBV11-1 to TRBJ2-1; 8 bases agree with TRBD2. Germline-derived CDR1 and CDR2 are SGHAT and FQDESV (reference sequence). The CDR3 has 15 residues. The V gene end was trimmed by 2 bases and the J gene end by 4 bases; junction bases not matched to a gene: 4. As DNA, the CDR3 is TGTGCCAGCAGCTTATCTACTAGCGGTTACAATGAGCAGTTCTTC. It yields the protein CASSLSTSGYNEQFF.

The J gene is TRBJ2-7, the V gene TRBV4-1; D tentatively reads TRBD1 or TRBD2 (5 bases each). CDR3 length: 15 residues. The germline gives CDR1 MGHRA, CDR2 YSYEKL. The ends were cut back, 0 bases at V and 7 bases at J, with 16 bases in the middle. The DNA of the CDR3 is TGCGCCAGCAGCCAAGAAGGAGGCAGCCCAGGGGAGCAGTACTTC. This gives the protein CASSQEGGSPGEQYF.

On this clonotype itself: The junction departs from germline at one end; a sequencing error may be responsible. The chain uses TRBV6-6 and TRBJ2-7, with D possibly being TRBD1 (6 bases). The CDR3 has 16 amino acids. Looked up from germline, CDR1 is MNHNY and CDR2 is SVGAGI (reference sequence). The CDR3 here is CAGSDRRQATTYEQYF. CDR3 sequence (DNA): TGTGCCGGCAGTGACCGCCGACAGGCAACCACCTACGAGCAGTACTTC.

This clonotype was observed a handful of times. This sequence joins TRBV27 and TRBJ2-4; D may be TRBD1 (8 bases). Trimming stripped 6 bases from V and 6 bases from J, with 15 bases between. This CDR3 is 14 amino acids long. Germline V CDR1 and CDR2: MNHEY, SMNVEV (reference sequence). DNA for the CDR3: TGTGCCAGCAGGACACAGGGGGGGGTAAACATTCAGTACTTC. This sequence encodes CASRTQGGVNIQYF.

There are many counts of this clonotype. The V gene is TRBV11-2, the J gene TRBJ2-5; 8 bases map to TRBD2. Germline CDR1 is SGHAT and CDR2 is FQNNGV. The CDR3 runs 14 residues. V lost 3 bases and J lost 4; bases outside the gene matches: 4. The CDR3 spells CASSFSGRAETQYF. In DNA form, the CDR3 reads TGTGCCAGCAGCTTTTCCGGGAGGGCAGAGACCCAGTACTTC.

This CDR3 is CASSPQTGTAYGYTF. The CDR3 nucleotides are TGTGCCAGCAGCCCCCAAACCGGGACAGCCTATGGCTACACCTTC. The genes are TRBV5-5 and TRBJ1-2; 7 nucleotides agree with TRBD1. This CDR3 is built from 15 residues. V trimming: 4 bases; J trimming: 4 bases; junction bases outside the gene matches: 10. Germline CDR1 reads SGHKS; CDR2 reads YYEKEE (reference sequence).

The chain carries TRBV20-1 and TRBJ2-7; the match to TRBD2 covers 7 bases. The assigned J gene may be wrong: the sequence end matches TRBJ2-5 better. CDR1 and CDR2 from the germline V gene are DFQATT and SNEGSKA (reference sequence). The CDR3 contains 15 residues. CDR3 in DNA: TGCAGTGCTACAACCCCTGGCGGGAGCGCAGAGACCCAGTACTTC. It is translated as CSATTPGGSAETQYF.

This chain joins TRBV27 and TRBJ2-1, with unresolved D. Germline CDR1 MNHEY, CDR2 SMNVEV (reference sequence). The CDR3 has 15 amino acids. Trimming removed 9 bases at V and 5 bases at J, with 20 bases between. CDR3 nucleotides: TGTGCCAGTAGACCAAAGGCGGCGGTTAACAATGAGCAGTTCTTC. Residues: CASRPKAAVNNEQFF.

The rearrangement links TRBV10-2 to TRBJ2-3; the match to TRBD2 covers 10 bases. The CDR3 runs to 14 residues. Trimming cost V 7 bases and J 6 bases; bases outside gene matches: 7. CDR1 and CDR2 (germline): WSHSY, SAAADI. The DNA of the CDR3 is TGCGCCAGCAACCAAGCGGGAGGGCCGGATACGCAGTATTTT. It specifies CASNQAGGPDTQYF.

The V and J genes are TRBV20-1 and TRBJ2-2; no definite D call. Trimming shortened V by 0 bases and J by 3 bases, and 14 bases separated the two germline ends. The germline CDR1 and CDR2 sequences are DFQATT and SNEGSKA (reference sequence). This CDR3 is 16 amino acids long. CDR3 in amino acids: CSARDLTRVDTGELFF. CDR3 nucleotides: TGCAGTGCTAGAGATCTCACCCGGGTCGACACCGGGGAGCTGTTTTTT.

CDR3 protein: CASSPSNRITHEQFF. CDR3 coding DNA: TGTGCCAGCTCACCATCTAACCGGATCACCCATGAGCAGTTCTTC. The rearrangement joins TRBV18 to TRBJ2-1; D is unresolved. Germline V gene data show CDR1 as KGHSH and CDR2 as LQKENI. V was shortened by 2 bases and J by 8 bases, with 16 bases between the two germline ends. The CDR3 spans 15 residues.